This T cell receptor beta chain was identified in a study of T-cell reconstitution after alpha-beta-depleted transplantation in children. Regarding the study as a whole: By one year post-transplant, T-cell counts and diversity largely arose from T cells that were newly produced. Surviving thymic progenitors and recipient T cells were the source of high TCRbeta diversity at day 60 in some patients. Several hundred graft clones that had expanded were reportedly the source of alpha-beta T cells about two months after transplant.

At least ten counts were recorded for this clonotype. The antigen is unknown. Unique molecular identifiers were built into the TCRbeta library. TCRdb re-derived calls from the PCR reads in MiXCR, one entry per CDR3 protein. The table has about 110,000 distinct CDR3 sequences, 5% to 8% seen once. Sequencing used PBMCs, mostly from graft donor cells, obtained 360 days after TCRalphabeta/CD19-depleted stem cell transplant. This clonotype originated in a male patient between 2 and 9 years old who had a stem cell transplant for acute lymphoblastic leukemia, so the T cells may come from the graft donor.

CDR3 amino acids: CASSPFGLVAKNIQYF. The CDR3 bases are TGTGCCAGCAGCCCTTTTGGACTTGTAGCCAAAAACATTCAGTACTTC. The chain couples TRBV7-2 to TRBJ2-4, with D tentatively TRBD2 (5 bases). The V gene lost 5 bases and the J gene lost 0 bases, with 14 bases spanning the gap. The CDR3 is 16 amino acids. The germline gives CDR1 SGHTA, CDR2 FQGNSA.